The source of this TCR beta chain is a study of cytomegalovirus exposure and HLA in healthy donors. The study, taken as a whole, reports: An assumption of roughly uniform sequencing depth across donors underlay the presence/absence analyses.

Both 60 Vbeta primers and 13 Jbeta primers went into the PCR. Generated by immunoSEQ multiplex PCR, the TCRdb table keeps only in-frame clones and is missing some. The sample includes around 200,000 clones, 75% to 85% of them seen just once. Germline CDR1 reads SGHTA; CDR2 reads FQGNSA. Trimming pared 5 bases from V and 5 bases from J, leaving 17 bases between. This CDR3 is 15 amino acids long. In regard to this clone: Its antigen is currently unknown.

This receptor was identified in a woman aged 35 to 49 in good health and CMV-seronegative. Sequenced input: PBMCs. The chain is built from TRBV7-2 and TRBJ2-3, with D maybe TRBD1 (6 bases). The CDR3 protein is CASSPARGVVDTQYF. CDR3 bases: TGTGCCAGCAGCCCTGCCAGGGGAGTCGTAGATACGCAGTATTTT.